The present T cell receptor beta chain was sequenced within a study of blood T cells in healthy people across ages. Sample-barcoded 5' priming and a J-beta primer mix drove a second PCR of roughly 6 to 12 cycles. Tags on each cDNA molecule came from a template-switch adaptor with 12 random nucleotides. TCRdb reanalysed the 5' RACE reads using MiXCR and keeps one entry per CDR3 protein. The table records 790,000 or so distinct CDR3 sequences, more than 55% of them present only once. The sequencing sample was made of blood. This TCR derives from a man aged 40-50 years in good health.

The CDR3 sequence is CASSGLGRENSYEQYF. The CDR3 DNA follows: TGTGCCAGCAGCGGCCTAGGACGGGAGAACTCCTACGAGCAGTACTTC. V is TRBV7-9 and J is TRBJ2-7; D is possibly TRBD2 (6 bases). CDR1 SEHNR and CDR2 FQNEAQ come from the germline V gene (reference sequence). The V end was cut by 5 bases, the J end by 0 bases, with 17 bases between. This CDR3 has 16 residues.